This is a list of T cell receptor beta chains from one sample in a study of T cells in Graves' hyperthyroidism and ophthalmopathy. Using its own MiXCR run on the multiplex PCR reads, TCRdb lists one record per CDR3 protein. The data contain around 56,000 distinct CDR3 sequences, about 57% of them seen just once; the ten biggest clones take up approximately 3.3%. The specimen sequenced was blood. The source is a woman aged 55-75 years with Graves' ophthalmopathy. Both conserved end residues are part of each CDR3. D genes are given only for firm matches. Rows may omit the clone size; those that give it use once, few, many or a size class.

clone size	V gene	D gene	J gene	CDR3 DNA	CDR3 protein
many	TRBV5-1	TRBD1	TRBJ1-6	TGCGCCAGCAGCGCTACAGGGGGTAACAATTCACCCCTCCACTTT	CASSATGGNNSPLHF
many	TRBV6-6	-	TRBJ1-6	TGTGCCAGCAGTTACCGGGGCAGGGACAATTCACCCCTCCACTTT	CASSYRGRDNSPLHF
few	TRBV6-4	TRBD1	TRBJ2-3	TGTGCCAGCAGTGTAGAACAGGGGGCGGTGGATGAGCAGTATTTT	CASSVEQGAVDEQYF
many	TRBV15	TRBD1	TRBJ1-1	TGTGCCACCAGCAGTAGGACAGGGGTGAACACTGAAGCTTTCTTT	CATSSRTGVNTEAFF
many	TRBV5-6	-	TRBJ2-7	TGTGCCAGCAGCTTGCAGGGATCCTACGAGCAGTACTTC	CASSLQGSYEQYF
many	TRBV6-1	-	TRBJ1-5	TGTGCCAGCGTGAAGGTGGATCCTAGCAATCAGCCCCAGCATTTT	CASVKVDPSNQPQHF
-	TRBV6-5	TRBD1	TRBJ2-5	TGTGCCAGCAGTTACTCGAGGGGTAACAGGGGTTATATAGAGACCCAGTACTTC	CASSYSRGNRGYIETQYF
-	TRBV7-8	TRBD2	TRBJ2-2	TGTGCCACCGGGACTAGCGGGACAGACACCGGGGAGCTGTTTTTT	CATGTSGTDTGELFF
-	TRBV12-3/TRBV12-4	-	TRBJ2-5	TGTGCCAGCACTCCACAGGGTCGTGGCAATCAGCCCCAGTACTTC	CASTPQGRGNQPQYF
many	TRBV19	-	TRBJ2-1	TGTGCCAGTAGTATAGGCCAGGGACCATACAATGAGCAGTTCTTC	CASSIGQGPYNEQFF
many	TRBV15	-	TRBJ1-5	TGTGCCACCAGCTCCCCCCTCCGGGGAGTCAATCAGCCCCAGCATTTT	CATSSPLRGVNQPQHF
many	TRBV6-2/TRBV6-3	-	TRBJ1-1	TGTGCCAGCAGTTTTGGTGGCACTGAAGCTTTCTTT	CASSFGGTEAFF
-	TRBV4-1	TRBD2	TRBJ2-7	TGCGCCAGCAGCCAAAAGGGACTAGCGAGTTCCATCAGCTCCTACGAGCAGTACTTC	CASSQKGLASSISSYEQYF
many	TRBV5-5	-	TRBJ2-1	TGTGCCAGCAGCTTGGACGGGACTTCGACCTACAATGAGCAGTTCTTC	CASSLDGTSTYNEQFF
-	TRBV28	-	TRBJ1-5	TGTGCCAGCAGTGCCTTGCCCCAGCATTTT	CASSALPQHF
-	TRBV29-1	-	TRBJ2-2	TGCAGCGCTATGGCCCGGGCAGGGAGGACCGGGGAGCTGTTTTTT	CSAMARAGRTGELFF
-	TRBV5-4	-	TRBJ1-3	-	CASSLQGWGSGNTIHF
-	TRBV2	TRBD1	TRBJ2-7	TGTGCCAGCAGACTTACCTTACAGGGGTCCGAGCGCGAGCAGTACTTC	CASRLTLQGSEREQYF
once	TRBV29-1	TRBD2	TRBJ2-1	TGCAGCGTTGAGCCCGGGACTAGCGGGGCGGAGCTTGGGAATGAGCAGTTCTTC	CSVEPGTSGAELGNEQFF
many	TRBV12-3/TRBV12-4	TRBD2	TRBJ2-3	TGTGCCAGCACCCCTAGCGGGAGCACAGATACGCAGTATTTT	CASTPSGSTDTQYF
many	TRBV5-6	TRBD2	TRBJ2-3	TGTGCCAGCAGCTTGCAGGGGCTAGCGGGGGCAGATACGCAGTATTTT	CASSLQGLAGADTQYF
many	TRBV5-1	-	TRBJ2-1	TGCGCCAGCAGCTCTGGAGGGAGCGTAGACAATGAGCAGTTCTTC	CASSSGGSVDNEQFF
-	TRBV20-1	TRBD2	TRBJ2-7	TGCAGTGCTAGAGAGTCGGGACTAGCGAGGCAGTACTTC	CSARESGLARQYF
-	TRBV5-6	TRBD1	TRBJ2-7	TGTGCCAGCAGCTATAGACAGGGGGCAGGGGAGCAGTACTTC	CASSYRQGAGEQYF
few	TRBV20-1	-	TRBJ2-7	TGCAGTGCTGGTCAGGGCTACGAGCAGTACTTC	CSAGQGYEQYF
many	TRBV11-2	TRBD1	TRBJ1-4	TGTGCCAGCAGCCAACAGGGGCAGGCTAATGAAAAACTGTTTTTT	CASSQQGQANEKLFF
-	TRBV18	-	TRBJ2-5	TGTGCCAGCTCATCGAATTGGGAGACCCAGTACTTC	CASSSNWETQYF
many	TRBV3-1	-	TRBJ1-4	TGTGCCAGCAGCCAAGAGACCCGACATCGTAAACTGTTTTTT	CASSQETRHRKLFF
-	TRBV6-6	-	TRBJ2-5	TGTGCCAGCAGCGGGATGTCCCAGCCCGACAGTGAGGAAGAGACCCAGTACTTC	CASSGMSQPDSEEETQYF
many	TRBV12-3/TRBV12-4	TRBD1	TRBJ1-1	TGTGCCAGCAGGACAGGGGGTGGTACTGAAGCTTTCTTT	CASRTGGGTEAFF
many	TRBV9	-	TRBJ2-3	TGTGCCAGCAGCGTAGCTACAGCCCCGAATACGCAGTATTTT	CASSVATAPNTQYF
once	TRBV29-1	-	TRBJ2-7	TGCAGCGTTGAACAGGGTGTCTACGAGCAGTACTTC	CSVEQGVYEQYF
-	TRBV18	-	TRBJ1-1	TGTGCCAGCTCACCAAGAGAGGGGAACACTGAAGCTTTCTTT	CASSPREGNTEAFF
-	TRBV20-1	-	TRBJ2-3	TGCAGTGCCATGAGGGGTGGCCTGGACAATGAGCAGTATTTT	CSAMRGGLDNEQYF
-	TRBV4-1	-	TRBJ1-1	-	CASSQVPETHSPLHFGGNTEAFF
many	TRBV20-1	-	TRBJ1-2	TGCAGTGCTAGAGCAGCCATCTATGGCTACACCTTC	CSARAAIYGYTF
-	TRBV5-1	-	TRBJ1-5	TGCGCCAGCAGCTTGCCTCGACTAGCGGGAGGGAACAATGAGCATTTT	CASSLPRLAGGNNEHF
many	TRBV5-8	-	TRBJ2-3	TGTGCCAGCAGCTTACTCGGGGATTACACAGATACGCAGTATTTT	CASSLLGDYTDTQYF
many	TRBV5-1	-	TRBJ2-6	TGCGCCAGCAGCTTGGGGGGAAGCGCTGGGGCCAACGTCCTGACTTTC	CASSLGGSAGANVLTF
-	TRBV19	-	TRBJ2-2	TGTGTCAGTAGTAGCTATATTGGGACCGGGGAGCTGTTTTTT	CVSSSYIGTGELFF
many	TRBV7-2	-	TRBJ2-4	TGTGCCAGCAGCTCCCAGAGGATCGGATTAGCCAAAAACATTCAGTACTTC	CASSSQRIGLAKNIQYF
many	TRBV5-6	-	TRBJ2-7	TGTGCCAGCAGCTTGGAGGGTAGCATCTACGAGCAGTACTTC	CASSLEGSIYEQYF
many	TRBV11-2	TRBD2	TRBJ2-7	TGTGCCAGCAGCTTACGGACTAGCGGGGGGAGGGAGCAGTACTTC	CASSLRTSGGREQYF
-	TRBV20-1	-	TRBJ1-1	TGCAGTGCTAGGATCGGGAACACTGAAGCTTTCTTT	CSARIGNTEAFF
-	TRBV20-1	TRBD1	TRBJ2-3	TGCAGTACGTCGACAGGGGAAGCGACAGATACGCAGTATTTT	CSTSTGEATDTQYF
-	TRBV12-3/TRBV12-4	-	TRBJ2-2	TGTGCCAGCAGTTCTAGCGAGGCCGGGGAGCTGTTTTTT	CASSSSEAGELFF
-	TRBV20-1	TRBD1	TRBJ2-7	TGCAGTGCTCTCCATCAGGGGGCATCCTACGAGCAGTACTTC	CSALHQGASYEQYF
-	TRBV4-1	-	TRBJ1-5	TGCGCCAGCAGCCAAGATTTACTCATAAAAACAAGGGTGGGTGGCAATCAGCCCCAGCATTTT	CASSQDLLIKTRVGGNQPQHF